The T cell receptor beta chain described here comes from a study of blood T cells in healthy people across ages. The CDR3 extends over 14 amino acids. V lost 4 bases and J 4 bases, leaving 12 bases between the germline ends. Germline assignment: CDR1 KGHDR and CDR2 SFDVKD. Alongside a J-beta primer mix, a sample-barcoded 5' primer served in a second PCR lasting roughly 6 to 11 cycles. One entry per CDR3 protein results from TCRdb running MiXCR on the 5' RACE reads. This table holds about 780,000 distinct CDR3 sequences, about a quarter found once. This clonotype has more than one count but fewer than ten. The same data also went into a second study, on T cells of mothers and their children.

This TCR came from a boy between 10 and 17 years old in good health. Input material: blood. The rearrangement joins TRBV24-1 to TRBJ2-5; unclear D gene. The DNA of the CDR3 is TGTGCCACCAGTGACTTGGACGGACGAGAGACCCAGTACTTC. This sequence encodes CATSDLDGRETQYF.